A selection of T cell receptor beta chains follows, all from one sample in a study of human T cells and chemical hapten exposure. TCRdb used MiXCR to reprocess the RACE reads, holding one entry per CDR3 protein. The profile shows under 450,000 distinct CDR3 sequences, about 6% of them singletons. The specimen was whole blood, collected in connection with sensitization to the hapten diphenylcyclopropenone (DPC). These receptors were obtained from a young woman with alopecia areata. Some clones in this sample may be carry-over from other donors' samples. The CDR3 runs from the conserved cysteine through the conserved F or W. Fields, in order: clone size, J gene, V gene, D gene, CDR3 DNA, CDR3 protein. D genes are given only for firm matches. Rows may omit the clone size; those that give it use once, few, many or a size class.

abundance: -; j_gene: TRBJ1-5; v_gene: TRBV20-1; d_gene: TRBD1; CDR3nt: TGCAGTGCTAGAGCAGACAGGGGCCCGAGAAATCAGCCCCAGCATTTT; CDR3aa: CSARADRGPRNQPQHF
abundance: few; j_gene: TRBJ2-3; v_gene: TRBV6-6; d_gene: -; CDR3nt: TGTGCCAGCAGTGACAGAACGCAGTATTTT; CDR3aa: CASSDRTQYF
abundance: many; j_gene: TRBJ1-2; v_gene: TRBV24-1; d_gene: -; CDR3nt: TGTGCCACCAGTGATGGAAGCACAGGAATGAATGACTACACCTTC; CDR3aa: CATSDGSTGMNDYTF
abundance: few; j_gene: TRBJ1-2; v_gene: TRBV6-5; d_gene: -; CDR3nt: TGTGCCAGCAGTTACTCGTCGTTTGAGGACGTATATGGCTACACCTTC; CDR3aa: CASSYSSFEDVYGYTF
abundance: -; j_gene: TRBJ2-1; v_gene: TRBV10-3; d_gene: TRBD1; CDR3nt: TGTGCCACTAGGGGACAGGGGTCCTACAATGAGCAGTTCTTC; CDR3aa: CATRGQGSYNEQFF
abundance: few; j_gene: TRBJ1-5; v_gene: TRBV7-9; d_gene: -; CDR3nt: TGTGCCAGCAGCCCCGAGGGGTGGCAGCCCCAGCATTTT; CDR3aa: CASSPEGWQPQHF
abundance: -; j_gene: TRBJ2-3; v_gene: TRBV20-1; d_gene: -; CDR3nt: TGCAGTGCTAGTACCAGGGCAGGCACAGATACGCAGTATTTT; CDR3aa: CSASTRAGTDTQYF
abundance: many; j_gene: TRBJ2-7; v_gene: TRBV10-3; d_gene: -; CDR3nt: TGTGCCATCAGTCCCGGGTTGAGTTACGAGCAGTACTTC; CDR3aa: CAISPGLSYEQYF
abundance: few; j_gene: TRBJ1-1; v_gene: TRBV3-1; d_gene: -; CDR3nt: TGTGCCAGCAGCCAAGATCCGGGTGCGGCTGAAGCTTTCTTT; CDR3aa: CASSQDPGAAEAFF
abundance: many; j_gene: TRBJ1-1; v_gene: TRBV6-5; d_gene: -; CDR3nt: TGTGCCAGCTGGGGGAGGGGTCGGACTGAAGCTTTCTTT; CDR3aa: CASWGRGRTEAFF
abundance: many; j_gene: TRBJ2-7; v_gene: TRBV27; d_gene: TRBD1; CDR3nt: TGTGCCAGCAGTATAGAGACAGGGGGGAACCACGAGCAGTACTTC; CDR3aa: CASSIETGGNHEQYF
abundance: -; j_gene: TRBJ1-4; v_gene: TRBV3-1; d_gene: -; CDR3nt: TGTGCCAGCAGCACGAGGGGCCTGGAGGAAAAACTGTTTTTT; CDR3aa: CASSTRGLEEKLFF
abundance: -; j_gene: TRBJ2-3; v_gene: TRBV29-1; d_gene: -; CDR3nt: TGCAGCGTCGGGAGCACGTTGTATACGCAGTATTTT; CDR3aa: CSVGSTLYTQYF
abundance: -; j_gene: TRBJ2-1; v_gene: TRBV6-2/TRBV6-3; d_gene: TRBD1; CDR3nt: TGTGCCAGCAGAAGACAGGGGGGTAATGAGCAGTTCTTC; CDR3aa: CASRRQGGNEQFF
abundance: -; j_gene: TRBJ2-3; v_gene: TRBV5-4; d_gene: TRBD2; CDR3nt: TGTGCCAGCAGCCGGCCCCAACTAGCGGGGGTCGGGAGAGATACGCAGTATTTT; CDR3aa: CASSRPQLAGVGRDTQYF
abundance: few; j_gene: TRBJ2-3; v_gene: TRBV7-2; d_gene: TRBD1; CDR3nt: TGTGCCAGCAGCTTGAGACAGGGGCAGAGAACAGATACGCAGTATTTT; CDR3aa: CASSLRQGQRTDTQYF
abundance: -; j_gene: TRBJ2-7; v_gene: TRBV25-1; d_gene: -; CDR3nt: TGTGCCAGCAGTGAATATGGCCCCTACGAGCAGTACTTC; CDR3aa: CASSEYGPYEQYF
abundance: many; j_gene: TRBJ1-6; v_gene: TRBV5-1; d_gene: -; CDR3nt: TGCGCCAGCAGCTTCGACGGAACTACCAACCTTAATTCACCCCTCCACTTT; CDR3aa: CASSFDGTTNLNSPLHF
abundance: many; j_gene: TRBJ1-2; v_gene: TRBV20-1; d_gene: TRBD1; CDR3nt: TGCAGTGCTAGCGAGGGGGCGCGAAACTATGGCTACACCTTC; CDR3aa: CSASEGARNYGYTF
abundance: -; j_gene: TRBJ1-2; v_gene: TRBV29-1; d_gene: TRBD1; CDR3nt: TGCAGCGTTGGACAGGGCCCTTATGGCTACACCTTC; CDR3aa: CSVGQGPYGYTF
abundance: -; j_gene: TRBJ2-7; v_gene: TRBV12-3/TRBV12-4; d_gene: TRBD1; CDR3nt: TGTGCCAGCAGAGCCGCCGGGACAGGGGGCTACGAGCAGTACTTC; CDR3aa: CASRAAGTGGYEQYF
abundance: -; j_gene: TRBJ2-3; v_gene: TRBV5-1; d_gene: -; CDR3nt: TGCGCCAGCAGCTTGGACATGGGCCGTAGCACAGATACGCAGTATTTT; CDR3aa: CASSLDMGRSTDTQYF
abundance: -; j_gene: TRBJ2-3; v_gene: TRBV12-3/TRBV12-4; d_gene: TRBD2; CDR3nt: TGTGCCAGCAGTTTTCGTAGCGGGGGAGGGACAGATACGCAGTATTTT; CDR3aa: CASSFRSGGGTDTQYF
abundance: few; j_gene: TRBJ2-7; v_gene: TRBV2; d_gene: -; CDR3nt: TGTGCCAGTTTTACCCCGAGAACTAAGCAGTACTTC; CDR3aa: CASFTPRTKQYF
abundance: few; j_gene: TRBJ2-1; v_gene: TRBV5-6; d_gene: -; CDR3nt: TGTGCCAGCAGCTTTTTAGGATTCAATGAGCAGTTCTTC; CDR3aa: CASSFLGFNEQFF
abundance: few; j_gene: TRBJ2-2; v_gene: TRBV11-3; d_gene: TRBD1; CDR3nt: TGTGCCAGCAGCCGAGGGACAGCTACTAACACCGGGGAGCTGTTTTTT; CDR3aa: CASSRGTATNTGELFF
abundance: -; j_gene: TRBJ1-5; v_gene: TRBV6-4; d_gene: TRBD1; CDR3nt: TGTGCCAGCGGGACAGGGGGCGATCAGCCCCAGCATTTT; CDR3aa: CASGTGGDQPQHF
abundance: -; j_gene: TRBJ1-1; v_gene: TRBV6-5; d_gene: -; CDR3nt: TGTGCCAGCAGTACACAGTGGAACACTGAAGCTTTCTTT; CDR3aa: CASSTQWNTEAFF
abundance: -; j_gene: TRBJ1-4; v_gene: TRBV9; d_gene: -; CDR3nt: TGTGCCAGCACGAGGGGTTCAGGTGAAAAACTGTTTTTT; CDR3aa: CASTRGSGEKLFF
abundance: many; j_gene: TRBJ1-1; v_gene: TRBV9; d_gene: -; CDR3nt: TGTGCCAGCAGCGTAGGTGGCAGCAGAATGAACACTGAAGCTTTCTTT; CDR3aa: CASSVGGSRMNTEAFF
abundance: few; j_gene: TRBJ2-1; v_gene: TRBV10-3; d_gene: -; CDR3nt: TGTGCCATCAGTGAGACTTCAGGGGAAAATGAGCAGTTCTTC; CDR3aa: CAISETSGENEQFF
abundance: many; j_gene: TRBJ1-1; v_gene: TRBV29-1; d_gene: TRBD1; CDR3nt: TGCAGCGTTGAAGGGGACAGTTTGAACACTGAAGCTTTCTTT; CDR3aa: CSVEGDSLNTEAFF
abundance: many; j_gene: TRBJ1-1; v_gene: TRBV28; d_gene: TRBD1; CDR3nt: TGTGCCAGCAGTCCTGGGGACAGGGCGAGAACTGAAGCTTTCTTT; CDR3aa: CASSPGDRARTEAFF
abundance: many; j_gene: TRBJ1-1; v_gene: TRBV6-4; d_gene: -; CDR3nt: TGTGCCAGCAGTCTATCGGGACATAATGAAGCTTTCTTT; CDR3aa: CASSLSGHNEAFF
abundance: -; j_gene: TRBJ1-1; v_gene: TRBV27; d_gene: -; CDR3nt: TGTGCCAGCGCTAAATCCGGGACATCAAAAGTGAACACTGAAGCTTTCTTT; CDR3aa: CASAKSGTSKVNTEAFF
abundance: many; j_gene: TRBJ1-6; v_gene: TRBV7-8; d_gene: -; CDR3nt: TGTGCCAGCAGCTTAGAGGCGGGACGAGGCTATAATTCACCCCTCCACTTT; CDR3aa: CASSLEAGRGYNSPLHF
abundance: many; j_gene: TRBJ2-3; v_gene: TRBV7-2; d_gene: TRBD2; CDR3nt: TGTGCCAGCAGCCTCCAGGGCGGACTAGCGGGCACAGATACGCAGTATTTT; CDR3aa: CASSLQGGLAGTDTQYF
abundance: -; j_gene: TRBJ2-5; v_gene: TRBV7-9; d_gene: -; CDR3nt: TGTGCCAGCAGCTCGGAAGGGACCCAGTACTTC; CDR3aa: CASSSEGTQYF
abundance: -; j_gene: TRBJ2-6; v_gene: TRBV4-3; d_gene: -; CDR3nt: TGCGCCAGCAGCCAAGAATTGGGGGTAGCAGGGGCCAACGTCCTGACTTTC; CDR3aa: CASSQELGVAGANVLTF
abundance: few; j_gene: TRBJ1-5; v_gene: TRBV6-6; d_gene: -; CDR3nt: TGTGCCAGCAGCCCGATGGAGGGTCAGCCCCAGCATTTT; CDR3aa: CASSPMEGQPQHF
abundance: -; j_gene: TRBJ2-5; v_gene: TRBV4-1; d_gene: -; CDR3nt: TGCGCCAGCAGCCTTGATCCCACTAGAGAGACCCAGTACTTC; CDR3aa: CASSLDPTRETQYF
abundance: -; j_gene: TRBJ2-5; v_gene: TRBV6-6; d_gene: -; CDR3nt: TGTGCCAGCAGTTACTCTCTGAGCGAGACCCAGTACTTC; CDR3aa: CASSYSLSETQYF
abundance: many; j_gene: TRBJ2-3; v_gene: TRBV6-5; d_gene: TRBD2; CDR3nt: TGTGCCAGCACTCACGGGGTGCTAGCGGGGCGGGCAGATACGCAGTATTTT; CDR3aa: CASTHGVLAGRADTQYF
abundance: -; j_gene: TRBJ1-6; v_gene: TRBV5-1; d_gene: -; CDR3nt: TGCGCCAGCAGCATTGGACAGAATTCACCCCTCCACTTT; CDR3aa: CASSIGQNSPLHF
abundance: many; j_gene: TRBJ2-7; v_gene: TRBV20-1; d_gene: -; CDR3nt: TGCAGTGCTTACTTAGGGGTAAAAGAAGAGCAGTACTTC; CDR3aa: CSAYLGVKEEQYF
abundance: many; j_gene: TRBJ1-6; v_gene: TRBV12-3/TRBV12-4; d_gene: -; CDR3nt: TGTGCCAGCTCAAGAGGGCCTAACAATTCACCCCTCCACTTT; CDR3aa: CASSRGPNNSPLHF
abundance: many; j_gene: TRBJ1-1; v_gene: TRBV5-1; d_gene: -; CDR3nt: TGCGCCAGCAGCTTGCAGGGCCCACCTGAAGCTTTCTTT; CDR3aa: CASSLQGPPEAFF
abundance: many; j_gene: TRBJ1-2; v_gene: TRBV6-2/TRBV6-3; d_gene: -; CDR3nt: TGTGCCAGCATCCCCACGGGAGGACACTATGGCTACACCTTC; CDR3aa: CASIPTGGHYGYTF
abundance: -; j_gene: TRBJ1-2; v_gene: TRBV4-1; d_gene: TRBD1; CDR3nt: TGCGCCAGCAGCCAAGTGGATTTCATTGGGACAGCTAACTATGGCTACACCTTC; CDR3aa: CASSQVDFIGTANYGYTF
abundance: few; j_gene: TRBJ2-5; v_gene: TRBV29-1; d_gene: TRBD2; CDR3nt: TGCAGCGTTGAAAGAGGACTAGCGGGGGAGACCCAGTACTTC; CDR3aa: CSVERGLAGETQYF
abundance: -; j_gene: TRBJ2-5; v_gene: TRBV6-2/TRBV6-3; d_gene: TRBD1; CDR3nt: TGTGCCAGCGAACCTGGACAGGGAGGCCTGGAGACCCAGTACTTC; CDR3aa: CASEPGQGGLETQYF
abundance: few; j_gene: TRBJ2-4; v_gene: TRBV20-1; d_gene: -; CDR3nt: TGCAGTGCTAGCCCGGACGGACAGAACATTCAGTACTTC; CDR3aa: CSASPDGQNIQYF
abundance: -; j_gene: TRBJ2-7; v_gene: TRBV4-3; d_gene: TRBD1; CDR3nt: TGCGCCAGCAGCCAGTCCGGGACAGGGGATGCCGAGCAGTACTTC; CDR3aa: CASSQSGTGDAEQYF
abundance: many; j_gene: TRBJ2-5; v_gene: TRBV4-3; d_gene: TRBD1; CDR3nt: TGCGCCAGCAGCCAAGAGGGGACAGGGGGCGATGTGACCCAGTACTTC; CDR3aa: CASSQEGTGGDVTQYF
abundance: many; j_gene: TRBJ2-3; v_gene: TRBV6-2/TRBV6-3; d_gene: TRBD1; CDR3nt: TGTGCCAGCAGTGCCCCGGGACAGGGCACAGATACGCAGTATTTT; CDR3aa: CASSAPGQGTDTQYF